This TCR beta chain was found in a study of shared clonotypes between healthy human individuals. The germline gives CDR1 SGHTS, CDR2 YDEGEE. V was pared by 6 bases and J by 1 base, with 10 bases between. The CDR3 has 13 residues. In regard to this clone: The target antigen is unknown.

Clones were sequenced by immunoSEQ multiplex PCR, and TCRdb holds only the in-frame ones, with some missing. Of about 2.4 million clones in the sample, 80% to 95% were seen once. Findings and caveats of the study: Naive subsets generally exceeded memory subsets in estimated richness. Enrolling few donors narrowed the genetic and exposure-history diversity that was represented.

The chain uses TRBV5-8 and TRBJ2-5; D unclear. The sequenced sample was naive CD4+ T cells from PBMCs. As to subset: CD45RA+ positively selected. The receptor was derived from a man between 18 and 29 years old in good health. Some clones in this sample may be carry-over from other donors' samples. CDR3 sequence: CASTTWGQETQYF. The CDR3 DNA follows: TGTGCCAGCACCACATGGGGCCAAGAGACCCAGTACTTC.